This TCR beta chain was identified during a study of Graves' ophthalmopathy and Graves' hyperthyroidism. Amplified material comprised TCR beta CDR3 regions derived from RNA transcripts. The first round was an RT-PCR with HTBI primers, and the second round was a multiplex PCR. TCRdb ran MiXCR on the multiplex PCR reads and lists one entry per CDR3 protein. This sample has about 660,000 distinct CDR3 sequences, with roughly 39% found just once. This TCR came from an adult man with Graves' ophthalmopathy. The material sequenced was peripheral blood.

CDR3 sequence: CASSLGRAGGPETQYF. The CDR3 DNA sequence: TGTGCCAGCAGCCTGGGACGAGCGGGGGGGCCTGAGACCCAGTACTTC. This rearrangement joins TRBV7-3 to TRBJ2-5, with 10 bases lining up with TRBD2. The V gene's germline CDR1 is SGHTA and CDR2 FQGTGA. V was clipped by 5 bases and J by 5 bases; unmatched bases: 11. This CDR3 spans 16 amino acids.